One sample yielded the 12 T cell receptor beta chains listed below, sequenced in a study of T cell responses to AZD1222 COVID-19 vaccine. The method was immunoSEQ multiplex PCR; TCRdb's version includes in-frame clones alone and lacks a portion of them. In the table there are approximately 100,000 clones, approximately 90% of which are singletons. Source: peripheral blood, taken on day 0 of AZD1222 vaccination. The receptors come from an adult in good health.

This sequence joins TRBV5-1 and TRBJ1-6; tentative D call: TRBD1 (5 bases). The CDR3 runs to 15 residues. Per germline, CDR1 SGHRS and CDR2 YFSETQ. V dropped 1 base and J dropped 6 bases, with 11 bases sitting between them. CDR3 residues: CASSLQQEINSPLHF. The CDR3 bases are TGCGCCAGCAGCTTGCAACAGGAGATTAATTCACCCCTCCACTTT. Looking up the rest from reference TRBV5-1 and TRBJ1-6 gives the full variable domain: KAGVTQTPRYLIKTRGQQVTLSCSPISGHRSVSWYQQTPGQGLQFLFEYFSETQRNKGNFPGRFSGRQFSNSRSEMNVSTLELGDSALYLCASSLQQEINSPLHFGNGTRLTVT.

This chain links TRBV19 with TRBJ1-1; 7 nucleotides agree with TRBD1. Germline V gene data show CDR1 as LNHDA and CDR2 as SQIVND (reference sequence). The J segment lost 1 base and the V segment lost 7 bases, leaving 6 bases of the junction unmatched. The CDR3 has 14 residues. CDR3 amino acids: CASTRDRSNTEAFF. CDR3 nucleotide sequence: TGTGCCAGTACCCGGGACAGATCGAACACTGAAGCTTTCTTT.

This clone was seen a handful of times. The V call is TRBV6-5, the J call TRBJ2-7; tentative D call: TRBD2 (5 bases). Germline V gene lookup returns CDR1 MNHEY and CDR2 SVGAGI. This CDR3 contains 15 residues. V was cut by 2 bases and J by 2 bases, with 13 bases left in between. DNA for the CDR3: TGTGCCAGCAGTTACAGTCTGGACTCGGCCTACGAGCAGTACTTC. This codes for CASSYSLDSAYEQYF.

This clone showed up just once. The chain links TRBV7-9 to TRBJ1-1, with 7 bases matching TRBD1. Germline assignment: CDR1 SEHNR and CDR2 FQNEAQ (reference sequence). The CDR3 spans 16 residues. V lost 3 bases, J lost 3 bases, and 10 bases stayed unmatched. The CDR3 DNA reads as TGTGCCAGCAGCTTTTTTAGAGGGGGCGGAGACACTGAAGCTTTCTTT. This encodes CASSFFRGGGDTEAFF.

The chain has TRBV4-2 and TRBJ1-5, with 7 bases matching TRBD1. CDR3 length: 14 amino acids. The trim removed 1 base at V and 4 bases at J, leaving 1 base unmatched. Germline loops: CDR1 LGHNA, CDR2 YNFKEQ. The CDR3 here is CASSQGQGNQPQHF. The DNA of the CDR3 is TGTGCCAGCAGCCAAGGACAGGGAAATCAGCCCCAGCATTTT.

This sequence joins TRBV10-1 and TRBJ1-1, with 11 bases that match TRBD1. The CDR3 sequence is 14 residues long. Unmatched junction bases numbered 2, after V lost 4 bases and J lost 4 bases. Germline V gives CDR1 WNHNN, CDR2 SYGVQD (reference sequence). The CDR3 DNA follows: TGCGCCAGCAGTGGGACAGGGGGCTTCACTGAAGCTTTCTTT. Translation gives CASSGTGGFTEAFF.

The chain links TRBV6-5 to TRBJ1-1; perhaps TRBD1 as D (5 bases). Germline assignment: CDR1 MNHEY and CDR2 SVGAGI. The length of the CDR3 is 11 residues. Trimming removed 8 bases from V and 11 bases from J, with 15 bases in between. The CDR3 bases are TGTGCCAGCTCCTTAGGGGCTAGGGCTTTCTTT. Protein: CASSLGARAFF.

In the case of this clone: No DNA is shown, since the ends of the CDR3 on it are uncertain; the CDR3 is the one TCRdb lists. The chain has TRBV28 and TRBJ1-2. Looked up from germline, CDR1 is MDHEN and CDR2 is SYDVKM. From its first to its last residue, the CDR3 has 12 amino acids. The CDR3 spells CASSFGRGATLF.

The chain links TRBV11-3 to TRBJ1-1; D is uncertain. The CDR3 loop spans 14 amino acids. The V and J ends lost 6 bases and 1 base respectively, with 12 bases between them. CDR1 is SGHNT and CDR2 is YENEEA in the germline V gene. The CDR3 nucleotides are TGTGCCAGCAGTTTGCTAGGGAGGAACACTGAAGCTTTCTTT. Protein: CASSLLGRNTEAFF.

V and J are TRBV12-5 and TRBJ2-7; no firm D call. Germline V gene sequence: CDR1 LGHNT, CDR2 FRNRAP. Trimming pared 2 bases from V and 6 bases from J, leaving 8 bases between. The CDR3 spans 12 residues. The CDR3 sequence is CASGLKRLEQYF. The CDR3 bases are TGTGCTAGTGGTTTGAAGAGACTCGAGCAGTACTTC.

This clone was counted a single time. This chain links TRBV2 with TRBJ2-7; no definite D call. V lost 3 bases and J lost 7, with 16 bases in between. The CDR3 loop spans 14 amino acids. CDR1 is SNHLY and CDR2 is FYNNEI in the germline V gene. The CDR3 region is CASSDPYPRVEQYF. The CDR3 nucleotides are TGTGCCAGCAGTGACCCCTATCCCCGCGTTGAGCAGTACTTC.

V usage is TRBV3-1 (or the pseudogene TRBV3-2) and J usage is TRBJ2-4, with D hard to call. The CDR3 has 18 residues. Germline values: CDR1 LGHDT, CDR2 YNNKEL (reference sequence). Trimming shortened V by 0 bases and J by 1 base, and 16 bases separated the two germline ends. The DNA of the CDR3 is TGTGCCAGCAGCCAAGAGTCTTATGGGTCTGGCGCCAAAAACATTCAGTACTTC. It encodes CASSQESYGSGAKNIQYF.